These T cell receptor beta chains were read from a single sample in a study of control samples from healthy donors and cancer patients. Assay: immunoSEQ multiplex PCR; the TCRdb copy retains only in-frame clones and omits some. The data contain 65,000 to 95,000 clones, more than 70% of them seen just once; the ten biggest clones take up roughly 20%. Sequencing was carried out using blood. These TCRs come from a man over 45 in good health. CDR3s include the opening cysteine and the closing phenylalanine or tryptophan. D genes are given only for firm matches. Rows may omit the clone size; those that give it use once, few, many or a size class.

j_call: TRBJ1-1
clone_size: NA
v_call: TRBV18
d_call: TRBD1
cdr3_aa: CASSRQGATMNTEAFF
cdr3_nt: TGTGCCAGCTCTCGACAGGGGGCCACTATGAACACTGAAGCTTTCTTT

j_call: TRBJ1-2
clone_size: many
v_call: TRBV5-4
d_call: TRBD1
cdr3_aa: CASSLDGTGRLGDYGYTF
cdr3_nt: TGTGCCAGCAGCTTGGATGGGACAGGTAGATTGGGGGACTATGGCTACACCTTC

j_call: TRBJ1-2
clone_size: NA
v_call: TRBV5-8
d_call: TRBD1
cdr3_aa: CASRSTGGPNYGYTF
cdr3_nt: TGTGCCAGCAGGTCCACAGGGGGCCCCAACTATGGCTACACCTTC

j_call: TRBJ2-7
clone_size: NA
v_call: TRBV29-1
d_call: TRBD1
cdr3_aa: CSARTGGYEQYF
cdr3_nt: TGCAGCGCTCGGACAGGGGGCTACGAGCAGTACTTC

j_call: TRBJ2-2
clone_size: NA
v_call: TRBV12-3/TRBV12-4
d_call: NA
cdr3_aa: CASSFQTGELFF
cdr3_nt: TGTGCCAGCAGTTTCCAGACCGGGGAGCTGTTTTTT

j_call: TRBJ2-7
clone_size: NA
v_call: TRBV6-4
d_call: NA
cdr3_aa: CASSDSGARPDYEQYF
cdr3_nt: TGTGCCAGCAGTGACTCAGGGGCCAGGCCCGATTACGAGCAGTACTTC

j_call: TRBJ1-2
clone_size: NA
v_call: TRBV7-2
d_call: NA
cdr3_aa: CASSLAGVRGYTF
cdr3_nt: TGTGCCAGCAGCTTAGCGGGTGTAAGGGGCTACACCTTC

j_call: TRBJ2-7
clone_size: NA
v_call: TRBV7-3
d_call: TRBD2
cdr3_aa: CASSPGLAFNEQYF
cdr3_nt: TGTGCCAGCAGCCCAGGACTAGCGTTCAACGAGCAGTACTTC

j_call: TRBJ2-3
clone_size: NA
v_call: TRBV24-1
d_call: NA
cdr3_aa: CATSDHSGADTQYF
cdr3_nt: TGTGCCACCAGTGATCACTCGGGGGCAGATACGCAGTATTTT

j_call: TRBJ1-3
clone_size: NA
v_call: TRBV6-6
d_call: TRBD1
cdr3_aa: CASRGQGSGNTIYF
cdr3_nt: TGTGCCAGCAGGGGACAGGGCTCTGGAAACACCATATATTTT

j_call: TRBJ1-5
clone_size: once
v_call: TRBV6-2/TRBV6-3
d_call: NA
cdr3_aa: CASSYGINQPQHF
cdr3_nt: TGTGCCAGCAGTTACGGGATCAATCAGCCCCAGCATTTT

j_call: TRBJ2-1
clone_size: NA
v_call: TRBV11-3
d_call: NA
cdr3_aa: CASSGRWGDNEQFF
cdr3_nt: TGTGCCAGCAGTGGGAGGTGGGGAGACAATGAGCAGTTCTTC

j_call: TRBJ1-4
clone_size: NA
v_call: TRBV5-4
d_call: TRBD1
cdr3_aa: CASSLDRATNEKLFF
cdr3_nt: TGTGCCAGCAGCTTAGACAGGGCAACTAATGAAAAACTGTTTTTT

j_call: TRBJ1-1
clone_size: NA
v_call: TRBV7-2
d_call: TRBD1
cdr3_aa: CASSRTGGFPEAFF
cdr3_nt: TGTGCCAGCAGCCGGACAGGGGGCTTCCCTGAAGCTTTCTTT

j_call: TRBJ2-3
clone_size: NA
v_call: TRBV30
d_call: NA
cdr3_aa: CAWSDRGTDTQYF
cdr3_nt: TGTGCCTGGAGTGACAGGGGCACAGATACGCAGTATTTT

j_call: TRBJ2-3
clone_size: NA
v_call: TRBV27
d_call: TRBD2
cdr3_aa: CASSLTGTSADTQYF
cdr3_nt: TGTGCCAGCAGTTTAACCGGGACTAGCGCCGATACGCAGTATTTT

j_call: TRBJ1-5
clone_size: NA
v_call: TRBV6-2/TRBV6-3
d_call: NA
cdr3_aa: CASSYSTHQPQHF
cdr3_nt: TGTGCCAGCAGTTACTCGACTCATCAGCCCCAGCATTTT